The clone carrying this T cell receptor (beta chain) is a singleton in its sample. Sequencing used immunoSEQ multiplex PCR; TCRdb keeps in-frame clones, though not all of them. This sample has 200,000 to 250,000 clones, with around 83% found just once. The sample originates from a study of blood T cell repertoires in COVID-19. Overall study context: PBMCs, B-cell-depleted T cells, or T cells provided the cDNA or gDNA that made up the material.

This CDR3 region has 18 residues. Germline CDR1 and CDR2: SGDLS and YYNGEE. Trimming removed 3 bases from V and 1 base from J, with 19 bases in between. The V gene is TRBV9, the J gene TRBJ2-2; a weak D match, TRBD1 (5 bases). The sample comprised peripheral blood. The sequence derives from a woman in her forties or fifties with COVID-19, enrolled during active disease. Written as DNA, the CDR3 is TGTGCCAGCAGCGCTCTCCCAGGGAACCCCGGGAACACCGGGGAGCTGTTTTTT. This codes for CASSALPGNPGNTGELFF.